One and the same sample provided the 7 T cell receptor beta chains below, sequenced in a study of blood T cell repertoires in COVID-19 (dated by TCRdb to about 2020). Library preparation used the immunoSEQ multiplex PCR assay. Entries here come from immuneACCESS through TCRdb and include only in-frame sequences with V and J called. Some clones fail to appear in such tables; in the studies checked, an unresolved V gene covers under half of the shortfall, and the cause of the remainder is unknown. The table for this sample lists around 80,000 clones; roughly 82% of them were counted only once. The ten largest clonotypes hold approximately 12% of the sample. Specimen: peripheral blood. The receptors were gathered from a man older than 75 with acute or convalescent COVID-19.

The V and J genes are TRBV5-1 and TRBJ1-4; TRBD1 agrees at 12 bases. The V gene's germline CDR1 is SGHRS and CDR2 YFSETQ. The CDR3 is 18 residues long. The V gene end was trimmed by 2 bases and the J gene end by 8 bases; junction bases not matched to a gene: 13. The CDR3, as DNA: TGCGCCAGCAGCTTTACCCCGGGACAGGGGGCCTCGCGGGAAAAACTGTTTTTT. Translation gives CASSFTPGQGASREKLFF.

This clone has only a few counts. The chain employs TRBV5-6 and TRBJ1-2, with TRBD1 matching over 7 bases. There are 15 residues in the CDR3. The germline gives CDR1 SGHDT, CDR2 YYEEEE. The ends lost 4 bases at V and 8 bases at J; junction bases unmatched: 14. This CDR3 is CASSRSLEGAGGYTF. CDR3 DNA: TGTGCCAGCAGCCGGAGTCTTGAGGGGGCTGGAGGCTACACCTTC.

The CDR3 coding sequence is TGTGCCAGCAGCTTAACGACAGTGGCCTACGAGCAGTACTTC. It translates to CASSLTTVAYEQYF. The rearrangement joins TRBV5-6 to TRBJ2-7, with a weak D call TRBD1 (5 bases). CDR1 is SGHDT, CDR2 YYEEEE, per germline. Trimming took 2 bases from V and 2 from J, leaving 11 bases between them. This CDR3 contains 14 residues.

The rearrangement uses TRBV18 and TRBJ2-1; D possibly corresponds to TRBD2 (6 bases). V was pared by 1 base and J by 6 bases, with 10 bases between. The CDR3 totals 14 residues. The germline V gene has CDR1 KGHSH and CDR2 LQKENI. The CDR3, as DNA: TGTGCCAGCTCACCACTTTCCGGGGGCAATGAGCAGTTCTTC. The encoded protein is CASSPLSGGNEQFF.

This chain links TRBV25-1 with TRBJ2-3; D gene uncertain. V dropped 2 bases and J dropped 5 bases, with 11 bases sitting between them. This CDR3 has 14 residues. Per the germline V gene, CDR1 is MGHDK and CDR2 is SYGVNS. In nucleotides, the CDR3 is TGTGCCAGCAGTGAAGGGCACAGATTAGATACGCAGTATTTT. Protein sequence: CASSEGHRLDTQYF.

V usage is TRBV19 and J usage is TRBJ2-5, with 9 bases matching TRBD2. This CDR3 spans 14 amino acids. Germline lookup yields CDR1 LNHDA and CDR2 SQIVND (reference sequence). V gave up 4 bases and J gave up 4 bases; unmatched junction bases: 4. CDR3: CASSRLADRETQYF. The CDR3 coding sequence is TGTGCCAGTAGTAGACTAGCGGATAGAGAGACCCAGTACTTC.

There are a few counts of this clone. The J gene is TRBJ1-6, the V gene TRBV5-5; a weak D match, TRBD1 (6 bases). The CDR3 loop spans 18 amino acids. Germline assignment: CDR1 SGHKS and CDR2 YYEKEE (reference sequence). Trimming removed 0 bases at V and 6 bases at J, with 19 bases between. CDR3 protein: CASSLARDTSIGNSPLHF. The CDR3 region has the DNA TGTGCCAGCAGCTTGGCCCGGGACACGTCCATTGGTAATTCACCCCTCCACTTT.